This note documents a single TCR beta chain sequence. This entry comes from a study of CD8 T cells in Susac syndrome. With random hexamers, reverse transcription was performed on about 0.45 to 1 ug of RNA. immunoSEQ multiplex PCR amplified TCR beta CDR3 across 54 Vbeta, 13 Jbeta. From the immunoSEQ multiplex PCR reads, TCRdb called clonotypes with MiXCR, one entry per CDR3 protein. This table holds some 170,000 distinct CDR3 sequences, around 94% found once. Trimming removed 1 base at V and 7 bases at J, with 16 bases between. The germline gives CDR1 MNHEY, CDR2 SMNVEV (reference sequence). The CDR3 consists of 15 residues.

The sequencing sample was made of CD4+ T cells from PBMCs. The source is a human donor with multiple sclerosis. V gene TRBV27 combines with J gene TRBJ2-5, with D possibly matching TRBD2 (6 bases). CDR3: CASSLLGGRLRTQYF. DNA for the CDR3: TGTGCCAGCAGTTTATTGGGGGGACGATTGCGGACCCAGTACTTC.